This T cell receptor beta chain was recovered during a study of CD8 T cells in ankylosing spondylitis. Notes on the study in general: Clones that were linked to disease were CD8+ and were relatively rare in peripheral blood. A TCR beta motif of roughly eight highly homologous variants appeared characteristic of ankylosing spondylitis blood. Matched ankylosing spondylitis synovial fluid reportedly contained a significantly enriched population of disease-linked clones.

About this clonotype itself: The target antigen is unknown.

Generation of TCR beta libraries employed quantitative 5'-RACE incorporating molecular barcodes. MiXCR, applied by TCRdb to the 5' RACE reads, yields one record per CDR3 protein. Among almost 400,000 distinct CDR3 sequences, approximately 20% were seen once, and the ten largest hold around 17%. CDR3 length equals 15 residues. The J segment lost 4 bases and the V segment lost 8 bases, leaving 12 bases of the junction unmatched. The germline CDR1 and CDR2 sequences are SEHNR and FQNEAQ (reference sequence). This receptor was obtained from a male donor with ankylosing spondylitis. Material: blood, either unsorted or a sorted T cell fraction (not recorded which). V usage is TRBV7-9 and J usage is TRBJ2-3; 7 bases fit TRBD1. The CDR3 here is CASFTTGLGADTQYF. DNA for the CDR3: TGTGCCAGCTTCACGACAGGGCTCGGCGCAGATACGCAGTATTTT. The whole variable domain, remainder taken from reference TRBV7-9 and TRBJ2-3, is DTGVSQNPRHKITKRGQNVTFRCDPISEHNRLYWYRQTLGQGPEFLTYFQNEAQLEKSRLLSDRFSAERPKGSFSTLEIQRTEQGDSAMYLCASFTTGLGADTQYFGPGTRLTVL.